Presented here are 32 T cell receptor beta chains from one specimen sequenced in a study of OX40 agonist ivuxolimab in advanced cancers. Here immunoSEQ multiplex PCR was the method, and the copy in TCRdb shows in-frame clones only, minus some. The sample contains 60,000 to 80,000 clones, about 81% of which appear only once. This material consisted of CD4+ or CD8+ T cells sorted from blood, taken in a trial of the OX40 agonist ivuxolimab. These receptors were collected from an adult with an advanced solid tumor such as melanoma, head and neck, liver or kidney cancer.

The DNA of the CDR3 is TGTGCCAGCATCAACCGGAAGAACACTGAAGCTTTCTTT. Translating gives CASINRKNTEAFF. The chain links TRBV28 to TRBJ1-1; D is undetermined. V lost 7 bases, J lost 1 base, and 10 bases lay in between. The CDR3 consists of 13 residues. In germline, CDR1 is MDHEN, CDR2 SYDVKM.

The CDR3 loop is CASRVAGVQFF. The CDR3 bases are TGTGCAAGTCGGGTAGCGGGAGTACAGTTCTTC. The V gene is TRBV12-2, the J gene TRBJ2-1; the table's D call TRBD2 went unverified against the DNA. TRBV12-2 is reported as a pseudogene. This CDR3 comprises 11 residues.

The chain employs TRBV5-1 and TRBJ1-6, with D perhaps TRBD1 (5 bases). V lost 3 bases and J 8 bases, leaving 12 bases between the germline ends. Per germline, CDR1 SGHRS and CDR2 YFSETQ. This CDR3 is built from 14 residues. The chain's CDR3 is CASSSGDDDSPLHF. The CDR3 region has the DNA TGCGCCAGCAGCTCGGGGGACGACGATTCACCCCTCCACTTT.

This clone has just one count. The V call is TRBV6-5, the J call TRBJ1-5; D gene ambiguous. CDR3 size: 14 residues. The V end was cut by 7 bases, the J end by 5 bases, with 15 bases between. Per the germline V gene, CDR1 is MNHEY and CDR2 is SVGAGI. As DNA, the CDR3 is TGTGCCAGCAAGCGGGCAGCGGTACATCAGCCCCAGCATTTT. Translating it yields CASKRAAVHQPQHF.

This clone has just one count. The chain employs TRBV19 and TRBJ1-6; TRBD1 matches at 8 bases. Unmatched junction bases numbered 1, after V lost 3 bases and J lost 9 bases. The CDR3 spans 13 residues. Per the germline V gene, CDR1 is LNHDA and CDR2 is SQIVND (reference sequence). CDR3 in amino acids: CASSIDRGSPLHF. The CDR3, as DNA: TGTGCCAGTAGTATTGACAGGGGTTCACCCCTCCACTTT.

The chain carries TRBV14 and TRBJ2-2; 8 bases line up with TRBD2. V lost 3 bases and J lost 4; bases outside the gene matches: 10. The CDR3 extends over 17 amino acids. From germline, CDR1 is SGHDN and CDR2 FVKESK. CDR3 sequence (DNA): TGTGCCAGCAGCCATGGTAACGTCGCGGGAGGCACCGGGGAGCTGTTTTTT. This translates into CASSHGNVAGGTGELFF.

This clone was seen only once. The CDR3 protein is CASSLEQEQYF. For the CDR3, the DNA is TGTGCCAGCAGCTTGGAACAGGAGCAGTACTTC. V gene TRBV5-8 combines with J gene TRBJ2-7; no definite D call. There are 11 residues in the CDR3. Trimming pared 0 bases from V and 7 bases from J, leaving 5 bases between. Germline V gene sequence: CDR1 SGHTS, CDR2 YDEGEE.

V gene TRBV5-8 combines with J gene TRBJ1-1; possible D gene TRBD1, 5 bases. Germline CDR1 reads SGHTS; CDR2 reads YDEGEE. The CDR3 runs 13 residues. Trimming left V 6 bases short and J 4 bases short, with 13 bases between. The CDR3: CASNLLQGTEAFF. CDR3 sequence (DNA): TGTGCCAGCAACCTCCTGCAGGGCACTGAAGCTTTCTTT.

The V call is TRBV27, the J call TRBJ1-2; D gene ambiguous. Germline V CDR1 and CDR2: MNHEY, SMNVEV (reference sequence). CDR3 length equals 14 residues. V was trimmed by 5 bases and J by 3 bases, leaving 13 bases between them. Written as DNA, the CDR3 is TGTGCCAGCAGTGTCCTGCCTGGCGACTATGGCTACACCTTC. Its protein is CASSVLPGDYGYTF.

Only one count was recorded for this clone. This chain uses TRBV11-2 with TRBJ2-1; 7 bases align to TRBD2. V was clipped by 5 bases and J by 6 bases; unmatched bases: 13. CDR3 length equals 16 residues. Germline CDR1 reads SGHAT; CDR2 reads FQNNGV. CDR3 nucleotide sequence: TGTGCCAGCAGCCCTGAGCCGGGGGGTGGCTCCAATGAGCAGTTCTTC. As protein: CASSPEPGGGSNEQFF.

The chain joins TRBV10-3 to TRBJ1-2; the D is unclear. Germline CDR1 is ENHRY and CDR2 is SYGVKD. The germline V and J ends were trimmed by 4 bases and 9 bases, with 12 bases remaining between them. The CDR3 runs 12 residues. The CDR3 DNA is TGTGCCATCAGTGGGTTCAGTGATCGCTACACCTTC. Encoded protein: CAISGFSDRYTF.

The chain links TRBV19 to TRBJ1-2; D ambiguous. This CDR3 contains 11 residues. Per germline, CDR1 LNHDA and CDR2 SQIVND (reference sequence). V shed 7 bases and J shed 7 bases, with 10 bases lying between them. In DNA form, the CDR3 reads TGTGCCAGTAACCTGAAAGGTGGCTACACCTTC. This encodes CASNLKGGYTF.

The chain carries TRBV2 and TRBJ2-1; D is possibly TRBD1 (5 bases). CDR3 size: 13 residues. Germline CDR1 and CDR2: SNHLY and FYNNEI. The V gene lost 7 bases and the J gene lost 10 bases, with 17 bases spanning the gap. The CDR3 coding sequence is TGTGCCAGCACGCCCCAAGGGGTAATGGAGCAGTTCTTC. It encodes CASTPQGVMEQFF.

The chain has TRBV28 and TRBJ2-1; D not certain. Germline CDR1 is MDHEN and CDR2 is SYDVKM. V was cut by 7 bases and J by 4 bases, with 11 bases left in between. This CDR3 is built from 13 residues. CDR3 region: CASNGTPYNEQFF. For the CDR3, the DNA is TGTGCCAGCAATGGAACACCTTACAATGAGCAGTTCTTC.

The V call is TRBV4-1, the J call TRBJ2-1; 8 nucleotides match TRBD1. V lost 2 bases and J lost 4; bases outside the gene matches: 4. The germline CDR1 and CDR2 sequences are MGHRA and YSYEKL. The CDR3 extends over 15 amino acids. CDR3 nucleotide sequence: TGCGCCAGCAGCCAATCACAGGGGGATTACAATGAGCAGTTCTTC. Its protein is CASSQSQGDYNEQFF.

This clone was recorded a few times. This rearrangement joins TRBV7-2 to TRBJ2-7; D possibly corresponds to TRBD2 (6 bases). This CDR3 is built from 13 residues. V lost 1 base and J lost 5, with 9 bases in between. CDR1 and CDR2 (germline): SGHTA, FQGNSA. CDR3 sequence reads: CASSLGGVNEQYF. As DNA, the CDR3 is TGTGCCAGCAGCTTAGGGGGGGTGAACGAGCAGTACTTC.

The rearrangement links TRBV5-1 to TRBJ1-2; D is ambiguous. Looked up from germline, CDR1 is SGHRS and CDR2 is YFSETQ. The CDR3 is 14 amino acids. V shed 0 bases and J shed 4 bases, with 10 bases lying between them. The CDR3 reads CASSLGGGSYGYTF. CDR3 sequence (DNA): TGCGCCAGCAGCTTGGGTGGAGGATCCTATGGCTACACCTTC.

The rearrangement uses TRBV28 and TRBJ1-4; unclear D gene. This CDR3 spans 14 amino acids. Germline-derived CDR1 and CDR2 are MDHEN and SYDVKM. Trimming pared 6 bases from V and 5 bases from J, leaving 13 bases between. DNA of the CDR3: TGTGCCAGCAGCCTCACCCGGCGGAATGAAAAACTGTTTTTT. It codes for CASSLTRRNEKLFF. Filled out from reference TRBV28 and TRBJ1-4, the complete variable domain reads DVKVTQSSRYLVKRTGEKVFLECVQDMDHENMFWYRQDPGLGLRLIYFSYDVKMKEKGDIPEGYSVSREKKERFSLILESASTNQTSMYLCASSLTRRNEKLFFGSGTQLSVL.

This clone was observed a single time. The chain recombines TRBV7-2 with TRBJ1-2; D is undetermined. This CDR3 is built from 14 residues. CDR1 and CDR2 (germline): SGHTA, FQGNSA. V lost 1 base and J lost 7, with 13 bases in between. CDR3 residues: CASSLGHQSGGYTF. CDR3 nucleotides: TGTGCCAGCAGCTTAGGACACCAGTCAGGTGGCTACACCTTC.

This rearrangement joins TRBV2 to TRBJ1-6; D gene ambiguous. The CDR3 spans 16 residues. Germline values: CDR1 SNHLY, CDR2 FYNNEI. Trimming shortened V by 6 bases and J by 6 bases, and 18 bases separated the two germline ends. CDR3 residues: CASRPDTREPNSPLHF. The CDR3, as DNA: TGTGCCAGCAGGCCCGACACTAGGGAGCCTAATTCACCCCTCCACTTT.

The count of this clone is one. The V call is TRBV5-1, the J call TRBJ2-3; D is uncertain. The CDR3 spans 11 residues. Germline CDR1 reads SGHRS; CDR2 reads YFSETQ. Between the trimmed V and J ends, which lost 4 bases and 2 bases, there was a span of 2 bases. In nucleotides, the CDR3 is TGCGCCAGCAGCGACACAGATACGCAGTATTTT. Amino acids: CASSDTDTQYF.

The chain carries TRBV7-6 and TRBJ2-5; D unclear. Germline V gives CDR1 SGHVS, CDR2 FNYEAQ. V lost 1 base and J 1 base, leaving 7 bases between the germline ends. The CDR3 runs to 14 residues. CDR3 nucleotide sequence: TGTGCCAGCAGCTTAGGGACCGTCCAAGAGACCCAGTACTTC. It specifies CASSLGTVQETQYF. The full variable domain, completed using reference TRBV7-6 and TRBJ2-5, is GAGVSQSPRYKVTKRGQDVALRCDPISGHVSLYWYRQALGQGPEFLTYFNYEAQQDKSGLPNDRFSAERPEGSISTLTIQRTEQRDSAMYRCASSLGTVQETQYFGPGTRLLVL.

The chain combines TRBV7-3 with TRBJ2-3, with TRBD2 as a possible D gene (5 bases). V was cut by 3 bases and J by 4 bases, with 11 bases left in between. Germline V CDR1 and CDR2: SGHTA, FQGTGA. This CDR3 contains 14 residues. The CDR3 loop is CASSFSGSPDTQYF. The CDR3 DNA reads as TGTGCCAGCAGCTTCTCTGGGAGCCCAGATACGCAGTATTTT.

This chain uses TRBV6-1 with TRBJ2-7; 11 nucleotides match TRBD2. The V and J ends lost 4 bases and 4 bases, in that order; junction bases with no gene match: 6. CDR1 MNHNS and CDR2 SASEGT come from the germline V gene. The CDR3 covers 15 residues. CDR3 coding DNA: TGTGCCAGCAGTGGTCAAACTAGCGGGAGTTACGAGCAGTACTTC. Residues: CASSGQTSGSYEQYF.

The chain has TRBV6-5 and TRBJ1-6; 7 positions match TRBD1. V dropped 2 bases and J dropped 9; count of bases not matched to a gene: 7. The CDR3 covers 15 residues. Germline lookup yields CDR1 MNHEY and CDR2 SVGAGI. The chain's CDR3 is CASSYTGQGGSPLHF. CDR3 coding DNA: TGTGCCAGCAGTTACACGGGGCAGGGGGGTTCACCCCTCCACTTT.

V usage is TRBV6-6 and J usage is TRBJ1-5, with 9 nucleotides matching TRBD1. V dropped 9 bases and J dropped 7; count of bases not matched to a gene: 7. From germline, CDR1 is MNHNY and CDR2 SVGAGI (reference sequence). The CDR3 has 13 amino acids. The CDR3, as DNA: TGTGCCAGTTTTACAGGGGGCCGACAGCCCCAGCATTTT. It encodes CASFTGGRQPQHF.

The chain joins TRBV7-9 to TRBJ1-5; no definite D call. Trimming shortened V by 0 bases and J by 3 bases, and 3 bases separated the two germline ends. The CDR3 loop spans 13 amino acids. From germline, CDR1 is SEHNR and CDR2 FQNEAQ (reference sequence). CDR3 in amino acids: CASSLAVNQPQHF. CDR3 nucleotides: TGTGCCAGCAGCTTAGCAGTCAATCAGCCCCAGCATTTT.

This clone turned up a few times. V usage is TRBV18 and J usage is TRBJ2-3, with TRBD1 matching over 7 bases. Germline CDR1 is KGHSH and CDR2 is LQKENI. The CDR3 spans 15 residues. V shed 0 bases and J 0 bases; nucleotides not matched to a gene: 0. The CDR3 coding sequence is TGTGCCAGCTCACCACCGGGACAGAGCACAGATACGCAGTATTTT. Amino acids: CASSPPGQSTDTQYF.

The DNA for the CDR3 is TGTGCCAGTAGTATCGGACTAGCGGGGGGAGATACGCAGTATTTT. Amino acid sequence: CASSIGLAGGDTQYF. The chain has TRBV19 and TRBJ2-3, with 14 bases aligning to TRBD2. Germline lookup yields CDR1 LNHDA and CDR2 SQIVND (reference sequence). V shed 3 bases and J 5 bases; nucleotides not matched to a gene: 1. This CDR3 has 15 residues.

The chain links TRBV7-2 to TRBJ2-1, with D perhaps TRBD1 (5 bases). The CDR3 consists of 12 residues. V was cut by 4 bases and J by 6 bases, with 7 bases left in between. CDR1 is SGHTA and CDR2 is FQGNSA in the germline V gene. The CDR3 nucleotides are TGTGCCAGCAGCTACCAGGGCAATGAGCAGTTCTTC. This translates into CASSYQGNEQFF.

The chain couples TRBV2 to TRBJ2-7, with D hard to call. The V end was cut by 4 bases, the J end by 0 bases, with 7 bases between. Germline V gene lookup returns CDR1 SNHLY and CDR2 FYNNEI. This CDR3 has 13 amino acids. The CDR3 coding sequence is TGTGCCAGCAGTGTTGGTCCCTCCTACGAGCAGTACTTC. Translation gives CASSVGPSYEQYF.

The rearrangement links TRBV18 to TRBJ2-5; perhaps TRBD1 as D (6 bases). The germline gives CDR1 KGHSH, CDR2 LQKENI. V lost 6 bases and J 0 bases, leaving 23 bases between the germline ends. CDR3 length: 18 amino acids. CDR3 residues: CASSLTTPSGQYQETQYF. The CDR3 DNA reads as TGTGCCAGCTCGCTAACGACACCATCAGGACAGTACCAAGAGACCCAGTACTTC.